These 17 T cell receptor beta chains were sequenced from one sample in a study of cytomegalovirus exposure and HLA in healthy donors. This PCR relied on a set of 60 Vbeta primers and 13 Jbeta primers. Profiled with immunoSEQ multiplex PCR; TCRdb holds only in-frame clones, not every one. The repertoire holds more than 50,000 clones, with less than 75% as singletons. The sample was PBMCs. These receptors all stem from a woman aged 45 to 65 in good health and CMV-seropositive.

V gene TRBV28 combines with J gene TRBJ2-7; unclear D gene. The ends were cut back, 8 bases at V and 3 bases at J, with 8 bases in the middle. Germline-derived CDR1 and CDR2 are MDHEN and SYDVKM. The length of the CDR3 is 11 residues. CDR3 residues: CASRTRYEQYF. CDR3 DNA: TGTGCCAGCCGAACACGCTACGAGCAGTACTTC.

V is TRBV7-7 and J is TRBJ2-3, with TRBD2 identical over 9 bases. Germline CDR1 and CDR2: SSHAT and FNYEAQ (reference sequence). There are 15 residues in the CDR3. The trim removed 5 bases at V and 2 bases at J, leaving 5 bases unmatched. The CDR3 is CASSAGTSLTDTQYF. The CDR3 region has the DNA TGTGCCAGCAGCGCCGGGACTAGCCTCACAGATACGCAGTATTTT.

The chain combines TRBV5-1 with TRBJ2-3, with D unresolved. The germline V and J ends were trimmed by 7 bases and 1 base, with 4 bases remaining between them. CDR3 length: 11 residues. Germline loops: CDR1 SGHRS, CDR2 YFSETQ. CDR3 in amino acids: CASPCTDTQYF. The CDR3 nucleotides are TGCGCCAGCCCCTGCACAGATACGCAGTATTTT.

The chain uses TRBV7-2 and TRBJ2-1; 13 bases fit TRBD2. The V gene end was trimmed by 5 bases and the J gene end by 6 bases; junction bases not matched to a gene: 4. Germline CDR1 SGHTA, CDR2 FQGNSA. CDR3 length: 15 amino acids. CDR3 in DNA: TGTGCCAGCAGCCCTACTAGCGGGAGGGCCAATGAGCAGTTCTTC. The encoded protein is CASSPTSGRANEQFF.

The rearrangement uses TRBV19 and TRBJ2-7; 7 bases fit TRBD2. Germline CDR1 LNHDA, CDR2 SQIVND (reference sequence). V was clipped by 5 bases and J by 2 bases; unmatched bases: 6. The length of the CDR3 is 14 residues. CDR3 sequence (DNA): TGTGCCAGTAGTGCGGGAGTGGCAACCTACGAGCAGTACTTC. Translated, it gives CASSAGVATYEQYF. Complete variable domain (other parts from reference TRBV19 and TRBJ2-7): DGGITQSPKYLFRKEGQNVTLSCEQNLNHDAMYWYRQDPGQGLRLIYYSQIVNDFQKGDIAEGYSVSREKKESFPLTVTSAQKNPTAFYLCASSAGVATYEQYFGPGTRLTVT.

In its sample, this clone was seen a few times. This chain links TRBV27 with TRBJ2-7; 7 bases align to TRBD1. The V and J ends lost 3 bases and 4 bases, in that order; junction bases with no gene match: 9. The length of the CDR3 is 15 residues. From germline, CDR1 is MNHEY and CDR2 SMNVEV (reference sequence). The CDR3 is CASSFGTAFTYEQYF. In nucleotides, the CDR3 is TGTGCCAGCAGTTTCGGGACAGCTTTTACGTACGAGCAGTACTTC.

The J gene is TRBJ2-7, the V gene TRBV9; 8 bases fit TRBD1. The CDR3 runs to 14 residues. Germline assignment: CDR1 SGDLS and CDR2 YYNGEE. V lost 4 bases, J lost 2 bases, and 5 bases stayed unmatched. The CDR3 DNA sequence: TGTGCCAGCAGCCCGGGACAGGATACCTACGAGCAGTACTTC. Its protein is CASSPGQDTYEQYF.

This chain joins TRBV18 and TRBJ1-1; D possibly corresponds to TRBD1 (5 bases). Germline V gives CDR1 KGHSH, CDR2 LQKENI. Trimming took 9 bases from V and 3 from J, leaving 17 bases between them. This CDR3 has 14 amino acids. The CDR3 bases are TGTGCCAGTAAGATAGGGGCCGGCGACACTGAAGCTTTCTTT. Its translation is CASKIGAGDTEAFF.

The chain employs TRBV7-8 and TRBJ1-5, with TRBD1 as a possible D gene (5 bases). The CDR3 runs to 14 residues. Trimming took off 6 bases at V and 3 bases at J, with 12 bases between the two ends. Per germline, CDR1 SGHVS and CDR2 FQNEAQ. The CDR3, as DNA: TGTGCCAGCAGTCCTACAGGTAACAATCAGCCCCAGCATTTT. Translation gives CASSPTGNNQPQHF.

Only a few counts were recorded for this clone. This rearrangement joins TRBV5-1 to TRBJ1-1; D is uncertain. The V gene lost 2 bases and the J gene lost 6 bases, with 14 bases spanning the gap. Germline V lookup: CDR1 SGHRS, CDR2 YFSETQ. This CDR3 spans 14 amino acids. This CDR3 is CASSFSPGISEAFF. The CDR3, as DNA: TGCGCCAGCAGCTTTAGTCCGGGGATATCTGAAGCTTTCTTT.

This chain uses TRBV5-1 with TRBJ2-3, with TRBD2 matching 14 bases. Looked up from germline, CDR1 is SGHRS and CDR2 is YFSETQ. V lost 4 bases and J lost 4; bases outside the gene matches: 11. This CDR3 is 18 amino acids long. The CDR3 spells CASSRGGLAGVGADTQYF. The DNA for the CDR3 is TGCGCCAGCAGCAGGGGGGGACTAGCGGGAGTTGGCGCAGATACGCAGTATTTT.

This chain uses TRBV13 with TRBJ2-7; D unresolved. The ends were cut back, 5 bases at V and 4 bases at J, with 12 bases in the middle. This CDR3 has 13 residues. CDR1 is PRHDT, CDR2 FYEKMQ, per germline (reference sequence). Here the CDR3 DNA reads TGTGCCAGCAGCATCCAGAGGAGTTACGAGCAGTACTTC. Its protein is CASSIQRSYEQYF.

This clone has a single count. For the CDR3, the DNA is TGTGCCAGTACCCCGGACAGGGGGCGCGACGGCGGCTACACCTTC. Amino acids: CASTPDRGRDGGYTF. The chain couples TRBV19 to TRBJ1-2, with 11 bases lining up with TRBD1. The CDR3 totals 15 residues. CDR1 is LNHDA and CDR2 is SQIVND in the germline V gene (reference sequence). With V trimmed by 7 bases and J by 8 bases, 12 bases remained unmatched.

CDR3 residues: CASSLSPGQGEPLHF. CDR3 in DNA: TGTGCCAGCAGCTTATCTCCGGGGCAGGGGGAACCCCTCCACTTT. The chain employs TRBV7-3 and TRBJ1-6; 7 bases match TRBD1. CDR1 SGHTA and CDR2 FQGTGA come from the germline V gene. The CDR3 has 15 residues. V shed 2 bases and J 12 bases; nucleotides not matched to a gene: 10. Drawing the rest from reference TRBV7-3 and TRBJ1-6, the complete variable domain is GAGVSQTPSNKVTEKGKYVELRCDPISGHTALYWYRQSLGQGPEFLIYFQGTGAADDSGLPNDRFFAVRPEGSVSTLKIQRTERGDSAVYLCASSLSPGQGEPLHFGNGTRLTVT.

The chain links TRBV4-3 to TRBJ2-7; TRBD2 might be the D (5 bases). CDR1 is LGHNA and CDR2 is YSLEER in the germline V gene. The CDR3 loop spans 16 amino acids. Trimming left V 0 bases short and J 0 bases short, with 12 bases between. Here the CDR3 reads CASSQDRDSTSYEQYF. CDR3 sequence (DNA): TGCGCCAGCAGCCAAGATCGGGATAGCACCTCCTACGAGCAGTACTTC.

The chain recombines TRBV11-3 with TRBJ2-7; D is uncertain. V lost 2 bases and J 6 bases, leaving 11 bases between the germline ends. The CDR3 is 13 residues long. Germline V gives CDR1 SGHNT, CDR2 YENEEA. The CDR3 here is CASSLPGSAEQYF. The CDR3 nucleotides are TGTGCCAGCAGCTTACCCGGGTCGGCCGAGCAGTACTTC.

The chain uses TRBV6-6 and TRBJ2-7; a possible D gene is TRBD2 (5 bases). Trimming left V 0 bases short and J 9 bases short, with 12 bases between. Germline lookup yields CDR1 MNHNY and CDR2 SVGAGI (reference sequence). The CDR3 totals 13 residues. For the CDR3, the DNA is TGTGCCAGCAGTTACTCGACGAGTGGAGGGCAGTACTTC. It yields the protein CASSYSTSGGQYF.